The rows below give T cell receptor beta chains drawn from one sample of a study of T-cell reconstitution after alpha-beta-depleted transplantation in children. Each CDR3 protein gets one entry after TCRdb re-called the PCR reads with MiXCR. The repertoire holds a few hundred thousand distinct CDR3 sequences, about a tenth seen once, with roughly 2.5% in the top ten. Specimen: PBMCs from the stem cell graft donor, collected from the stem cell graft. The receptors stem from a human donor who donated a stem cell graft to a child with acute lymphoblastic leukemia. CDR3s include the opening cysteine and the closing phenylalanine or tryptophan. A D gene is named only where the DNA matches it firmly. For some rows the clone size is stated as once, few or many, or as a class when expanded; others skip it.

j_gene: TRBJ2-3; abundance: many; v_gene: TRBV7-9; d_gene: -; CDR3nt: TGTGCCAGCAGCTTAGGGGGGGCCACAGATACGCAGTATTTT; CDR3aa: CASSLGGATDTQYF
j_gene: TRBJ1-1; abundance: few; v_gene: TRBV12-3/TRBV12-4; d_gene: -; CDR3nt: TGTGCCGCCCTAAGTCGGGGCCCGGTGAACACTGAAGCTTTCTTT; CDR3aa: CAALSRGPVNTEAFF
j_gene: TRBJ2-3; abundance: many; v_gene: TRBV9; d_gene: TRBD2; CDR3nt: TGTGCCAGCAGCGTAGTATCGGGAGGGGGAATCACAGATACGCAGTATTTT; CDR3aa: CASSVVSGGGITDTQYF
j_gene: TRBJ1-6; abundance: many; v_gene: TRBV20-1; d_gene: TRBD1; CDR3nt: TGCAGTGCCAGGCAGGGGGCGAGCTATAATTCACCCCTCCACTTT; CDR3aa: CSARQGASYNSPLHF
j_gene: TRBJ2-1; abundance: many; v_gene: TRBV24-1; d_gene: TRBD1; CDR3nt: TGTGCCACCAGTGATGACAGGGATGGGTACAATGAGCAGTTCTTC; CDR3aa: CATSDDRDGYNEQFF
j_gene: TRBJ2-1; abundance: many; v_gene: TRBV12-3/TRBV12-4; d_gene: TRBD2; CDR3nt: TGTGCCAGCAAGCCTAGCGGGAGGGGATACAATGAGCAGTTCTTC; CDR3aa: CASKPSGRGYNEQFF
j_gene: TRBJ2-1; abundance: many; v_gene: TRBV29-1; d_gene: -; CDR3nt: TGCAGCGTTGAAGGGCAGGGACTGTACAATGAGCAGTTCTTC; CDR3aa: CSVEGQGLYNEQFF
j_gene: TRBJ2-5; abundance: -; v_gene: TRBV4-2; d_gene: -; CDR3nt: TGTGCCAGCAGCCAAGCGGTCAGTCAAGAGACCCAGTACTTC; CDR3aa: CASSQAVSQETQYF
j_gene: TRBJ1-3; abundance: many; v_gene: TRBV15; d_gene: -; CDR3nt: TGTGCCACCAGCAGAGGGGACGGATTCTCTGGAAACACCATATATTTT; CDR3aa: CATSRGDGFSGNTIYF
j_gene: TRBJ2-1; abundance: few; v_gene: TRBV28; d_gene: TRBD2; CDR3nt: TGTGCCAGCAGTTTCCGCGGGGGAGGGAATGAGCAGTTCTTC; CDR3aa: CASSFRGGGNEQFF
j_gene: TRBJ2-1; abundance: -; v_gene: TRBV7-9; d_gene: TRBD2; CDR3nt: TGTGCCAGCAGCACACTAGCGGGAGGGTCCTACAATGAGCAGTTCTTC; CDR3aa: CASSTLAGGSYNEQFF
j_gene: TRBJ2-6; abundance: -; v_gene: TRBV4-2; d_gene: -; CDR3nt: TGTGCCAGCAGCCAAGAAAGCAGTTCCGGGGCCAACGTCCTGACTTTC; CDR3aa: CASSQESSSGANVLTF
j_gene: TRBJ1-1; abundance: few; v_gene: TRBV7-9; d_gene: -; CDR3nt: TGTGCCAGCAGCGAGGGAGGAGGTCAGCCGAACACTGAAGCTTTCTTT; CDR3aa: CASSEGGGQPNTEAFF
j_gene: TRBJ2-5; abundance: -; v_gene: TRBV4-3; d_gene: -; CDR3nt: TGCGCCAGCAGCCAAGATATTGAGGGAGGAAAGTTAGAGACCCAGTACTTC; CDR3aa: CASSQDIEGGKLETQYF
j_gene: TRBJ2-1; abundance: -; v_gene: TRBV10-3; d_gene: -; CDR3nt: TGTGCCATCAGTGAGTCGACGCAGGCTTACCGAAACAATGAGCAGTTCTTC; CDR3aa: CAISESTQAYRNNEQFF
j_gene: TRBJ1-4; abundance: many; v_gene: TRBV5-6; d_gene: -; CDR3nt: TGTGCCAGCAGCTTCCTCCAGTCTAATGAAAAACTGTTTTTT; CDR3aa: CASSFLQSNEKLFF
j_gene: TRBJ2-3; abundance: once; v_gene: TRBV28; d_gene: TRBD1; CDR3nt: TGTGCCAGCAGCACCAGGGGGACGACAGATACGCAGTATTTT; CDR3aa: CASSTRGTTDTQYF
j_gene: TRBJ2-5; abundance: many; v_gene: TRBV20-1; d_gene: -; CDR3nt: TGCAGTGCTAGGCTTCTAGGGGAAGAGACCCAGTACTTC; CDR3aa: CSARLLGEETQYF
j_gene: TRBJ2-1; abundance: few; v_gene: TRBV20-1; d_gene: TRBD2; CDR3nt: TGCAGTGCTAGGGGCGGCGGGGGGCTCTACAATGAGCAGTTCTTC; CDR3aa: CSARGGGGLYNEQFF
j_gene: TRBJ1-5; abundance: many; v_gene: TRBV7-8; d_gene: TRBD1; CDR3nt: TGTGCCAGCAGCAATGACAGGGGTCAGCCCCAGCATTTT; CDR3aa: CASSNDRGQPQHF
j_gene: TRBJ1-2; abundance: few; v_gene: TRBV5-6; d_gene: -; CDR3nt: TGTGCCAGCAGCTTGAACAGGAAGCCTAACTATGGCTACACCTTC; CDR3aa: CASSLNRKPNYGYTF
j_gene: TRBJ2-1; abundance: -; v_gene: TRBV7-2; d_gene: TRBD2; CDR3nt: TGTGCCAGCAGCATAGCCGGACTAGCGCACGATGAGCAGTTCTTC; CDR3aa: CASSIAGLAHDEQFF
j_gene: TRBJ2-3; abundance: few; v_gene: TRBV2; d_gene: -; CDR3nt: TGTGCCAGCAGTGAGGGACGGGTCATCACAGATACGCAGTATTTT; CDR3aa: CASSEGRVITDTQYF
j_gene: TRBJ1-1; abundance: -; v_gene: TRBV7-9; d_gene: -; CDR3nt: TGTGCCAGCAGCTTAGCTGGCATGGGGATGAACACTGAAGCTTTCTTT; CDR3aa: CASSLAGMGMNTEAFF